The 27 T cell receptor beta chains below all came from one sample that was sequenced in a study of persistence of HIV-infected CD4 T cells (dated by TCRdb to the early 2020s). What the treatment or condition label conveys for this sample: suppressive antiretroviral therapy. As a nonspecific positive control representing the CD4+ T cell repertoire, cells were stimulated with anti-CD3/anti-CD28 magnetic beads. Sorting of responding CD4+ T cells was based on upregulation of both CD40 ligand and CD69. The immunoSEQ hsTCRB assay version 4 in survey mode was used to sequence TCRbeta repertoires from genomic DNA. As stored in TCRdb, this immuneACCESS dataset retains in-frame rearrangements with V and J assigned. A fraction of the clones does not appear; measured against another copy, unresolved V genes explain less than half of the discrepancy, and the remainder lacks a known reason. The sample data list 40,000 to 60,000 clones, and approximately 90% of these were observed just once. Of the sample, around 3.4% is held by the ten largest clones.

No antigen has been assigned to these receptors. Sequences were derived from CD4+ T cells sorted from PBMCs after roughly 18-hour stimulation, sampled from a patient who received antiretroviral therapy. The sample's cell subset or site label is to be understood as: CD40L+CD69+ CD4 T cells responding to anti-CD3/anti-CD28 beads, representing the overall repertoire. The receptors were sampled from an adult woman with HIV who was CMV-seropositive.

The chain links TRBV24-1 to TRBJ1-5; 7 bases line up with TRBD1. CDR3 size: 16 residues. Trimming cost V 3 bases and J 6 bases; bases outside gene matches: 10. Germline V lookup: CDR1 KGHDR, CDR2 SFDVKD. The CDR3 nucleotides read TGTGCCACCAGTGATCCTAGACAGGGTGGGAGTCAGCCCCAGCATTTT. It translates to CATSDPRQGGSQPQHF.

The rearrangement uses TRBV5-1 and TRBJ1-4, with a possible D match to TRBD1 (5 bases). V gave up 2 bases and J gave up 8 bases, with 16 bases separating them. The CDR3 contains 15 residues. In germline, CDR1 is SGHRS, CDR2 YFSETQ. The CDR3 sequence: CASSFGARAVEKLFF. In DNA, the CDR3 is TGCGCCAGCAGCTTCGGGGCCAGGGCCGTCGAAAAACTGTTTTTT.

This chain uses TRBV10-2 with TRBJ2-1; 11 positions agree with TRBD2. Germline assignment: CDR1 WSHSY and CDR2 SAAADI. V was clipped by 0 bases and J by 7 bases; unmatched bases: 5. CDR3 size: 16 residues. CDR3 in DNA: TGCGCCAGCAGTGAGTCGACTAGCGGGACCCTAAATGAGCAGTTCTTC. As protein: CASSESTSGTLNEQFF.

This chain joins TRBV5-4 and TRBJ2-3; tentative D call: TRBD2 (5 bases). Looked up from germline, CDR1 is SGHNT and CDR2 is YYREEE (reference sequence). V dropped 4 bases and J dropped 5 bases, with 8 bases sitting between them. The CDR3 has 12 residues. The CDR3 loop reads CASSPGGDTQYF. In DNA, the CDR3 is TGTGCCAGCAGCCCTGGAGGAGATACGCAGTATTTT.

The chain is built from TRBV15 and TRBJ1-1, with D maybe TRBD1 (6 bases). Per the germline V gene, CDR1 is LNHNV and CDR2 is YYDKDF (reference sequence). The CDR3 totals 14 residues. V dropped 0 bases and J dropped 8 bases, with 13 bases sitting between them. This CDR3 reads CATSRDVGAGEAFF. The CDR3 DNA reads TGTGCCACCAGCAGAGATGTGGGGGCAGGAGAAGCTTTCTTT.

A note on this clone: The sample carries other DNA sequences with the same CDR3. The rearrangement links TRBV6-5 to TRBJ1-3; D is unresolved. Trimming removed 5 bases at V and 0 bases at J, with 11 bases between. Germline V gives CDR1 MNHEY, CDR2 SVGAGI. This CDR3 region has 15 residues. The CDR3 spells CASSQQISSGNTIYF. The CDR3 region has the DNA TGTGCCAGCAGTCAACAGATCAGCTCTGGAAACACCATATATTTT.

The chain recombines TRBV28 with TRBJ1-1; TRBD1 matches 9 bases. Unmatched junction bases numbered 12, after V lost 7 bases and J lost 3 bases. CDR1 and CDR2 (germline): MDHEN, SYDVKM. The CDR3 is made up of 16 amino acids. CDR3 in DNA: TGTGCCAGCACCCCCGTGTGGGGACAGGGACACACTGAAGCTTTCTTT. It translates to CASTPVWGQGHTEAFF. Based on the CDR3 plus reference TRBV28 and TRBJ1-1, the full variable domain is DVKVTQSSRYLVKRTGEKVFLECVQDMDHENMFWYRQDPGLGLRLIYFSYDVKMKEKGDIPEGYSVSREKKERFSLILESASTNQTSMYLCASTPVWGQGHTEAFFGQGTRLTVV.

The chain carries TRBV28 and TRBJ1-1; D call uncertain. CDR3 size: 10 residues. Germline-derived CDR1 and CDR2 are MDHEN and SYDVKM. Between the trimmed V and J ends, which lost 6 bases and 10 bases, there was a span of 9 bases. This CDR3 reads CASSSTRAFF. CDR3 in DNA: TGTGCCAGCAGCTCGACCCGAGCTTTCTTT. Together with reference TRBV28 and TRBJ1-1, the CDR3 gives the full variable domain: DVKVTQSSRYLVKRTGEKVFLECVQDMDHENMFWYRQDPGLGLRLIYFSYDVKMKEKGDIPEGYSVSREKKERFSLILESASTNQTSMYLCASSSTRAFFGQGTRLTVV.

The genes are TRBV7-2 and TRBJ2-5; a possible D gene is TRBD2 (6 bases). Germline V gene sequence: CDR1 SGHTA, CDR2 FQGNSA. V dropped 0 bases and J dropped 5 bases, with 10 bases sitting between them. This CDR3 has 14 residues. The CDR3 sequence: CASSLARGGETQYF. CDR3 coding DNA: TGTGCCAGCAGCTTAGCCCGAGGAGGGGAGACCCAGTACTTC. The variable domain in full, completed from reference TRBV7-2 and TRBJ2-5, reads GAGVSQSPSNKVTEKGKDVELRCDPISGHTALYWYRQSLGQGLEFLIYFQGNSAPDKSGLPSDRFSAERTGGSVSTLTIQRTQQEDSAVYLCASSLARGGETQYFGPGTRLLVL.

The CDR3 nucleotides are TGTGCCAGCAGCTCCTACCCCGGACAGGGCTACAATGAGCAGTTCTTC. Translating it yields CASSSYPGQGYNEQFF. V and J are TRBV7-3 and TRBJ2-1, with 8 bases matching TRBD1. V lost 4 bases to trimming and J lost 3 bases; unmatched junction nucleotides: 8. Germline values: CDR1 SGHTA, CDR2 FQGTGA. This CDR3 is built from 16 residues.

V is TRBV7-2 and J is TRBJ1-4; a weak D match, TRBD1 (5 bases). Trimming shortened V by 1 base and J by 8 bases, and 14 bases separated the two germline ends. Per the germline V gene, CDR1 is SGHTA and CDR2 is FQGNSA. CDR3 length equals 15 residues. The CDR3 reads CASSLGGLAGEKLFF. Here the CDR3 DNA reads TGTGCCAGCAGCTTAGGGGGACTGGCGGGGGAAAAACTGTTTTTT.

The chain has TRBV27 and TRBJ1-5, with D possibly TRBD1 on 6 matching bases. CDR3 length: 17 amino acids. Per germline, CDR1 MNHEY and CDR2 SMNVEV (reference sequence). V gave up 5 bases and J gave up 0 bases, with 17 bases separating them. The CDR3 loop is CASSPQDRLYSNQPQHF. The DNA of the CDR3 is TGTGCCAGCAGTCCCCAGGACAGACTCTATAGCAATCAGCCCCAGCATTTT.

The chain employs TRBV24-1 and TRBJ1-2; D gene uncertain. Deletions cut 2 bases from V and 4 bases from J, with 7 bases between. Germline V gene sequence: CDR1 KGHDR, CDR2 SFDVKD. The CDR3 covers 13 residues. CDR3 in amino acids: CATSDSDVYGYTF. The DNA for the CDR3 is TGTGCCACCAGTGATTCCGACGTCTATGGCTACACCTTC.

This sequence joins TRBV6-5 and TRBJ1-1; no clear D. Looked up from germline, CDR1 is MNHEY and CDR2 is SVGAGI. Trimming stripped 0 bases from V and 2 bases from J, with 10 bases between. CDR3 length equals 15 residues. The CDR3 coding sequence is TGTGCCAGCAGTTACTCCGATCCGGGTAACACTGAAGCTTTCTTT. This codes for CASSYSDPGNTEAFF.

This clone was recorded once. The chain combines TRBV4-2 with TRBJ2-1; 8 positions agree with TRBD2. V lost 3 bases, J lost 4 bases, and 11 bases stayed unmatched. Germline V gene lookup returns CDR1 LGHNA and CDR2 YNFKEQ. CDR3 length equals 17 residues. CDR3 sequence: CASSQGVGRGAYNEQFF. CDR3 bases: TGTGCCAGCAGCCAGGGCGTGGGGCGGGGGGCATACAATGAGCAGTTCTTC.

The V gene is TRBV2, the J gene TRBJ1-5; 8 nucleotides match TRBD1. V shed 1 base, J shed 6 bases, and the junction held 2 bases outside the gene matches. The CDR3 runs to 14 residues. The V gene's germline CDR1 is SNHLY and CDR2 FYNNEI. In nucleotides, the CDR3 is TGTGCCAGCAGTGAAGATACAGGGGGTCAGCCCCAGCATTTT. Its translation is CASSEDTGGQPQHF.

The gene calls are TRBV20-1 and TRBJ1-4; D is possibly TRBD1 (6 bases). Trimming removed 3 bases from V and 0 bases from J, with 17 bases in between. The CDR3 consists of 17 residues. CDR1 DFQATT and CDR2 SNEGSKA come from the germline V gene (reference sequence). CDR3 sequence: CSASHRERVATNEKLFF. The CDR3 DNA reads TGCAGTGCTAGTCACAGGGAGAGGGTTGCAACTAATGAAAAACTGTTTTTT.

V is TRBV19 and J is TRBJ1-3, with D tentatively TRBD1 (5 bases). CDR1 is LNHDA and CDR2 is SQIVND in the germline V gene (reference sequence). The CDR3 has 17 amino acids. Between the trimmed V and J ends, which lost 4 bases and 0 bases, there was a span of 16 bases. As DNA, the CDR3 is TGTGCCAGTAGTACCACGGCCGACAGCAGCTCTGGAAACACCATATATTTT. It encodes CASSTTADSSSGNTIYF. Drawing the rest from reference TRBV19 and TRBJ1-3, the complete variable domain is DGGITQSPKYLFRKEGQNVTLSCEQNLNHDAMYWYRQDPGQGLRLIYYSQIVNDFQKGDIAEGYSVSREKKESFPLTVTSAQKNPTAFYLCASSTTADSSSGNTIYFGEGSWLTVV.

The rearrangement links TRBV3-1 (or the pseudogene TRBV3-2) to TRBJ1-1; the D gene is possibly TRBD1 (6 bases). V was cut by 3 bases and J by 7 bases, with 12 bases left in between. The CDR3 sequence is 13 residues long. CDR1 LGHDT and CDR2 YNNKEL come from the germline V gene (reference sequence). CDR3 bases: TGTGCCAGCAGCCAGGCTACAGGGAGTGAAGCTTTCTTT. Translation gives CASSQATGSEAFF.

The chain combines TRBV5-1 with TRBJ2-7; TRBD1 matches 7 bases. The germline gives CDR1 SGHRS, CDR2 YFSETQ. The CDR3 contains 12 residues. V gave up 4 bases and J gave up 9 bases; unmatched junction bases: 7. This chain's CDR3 is CASSPGQFTQYF. Here the CDR3 DNA reads TGCGCCAGCAGCCCGGGACAGTTTACGCAGTACTTC.

This clone has a handful of counts. This rearrangement joins TRBV5-6 to TRBJ1-6; maybe TRBD1 (6 bases). Trimming removed 4 bases from V and 10 bases from J, with 15 bases in between. Germline V gene data show CDR1 as SGHDT and CDR2 as YYEEEE. The CDR3 covers 14 residues. The CDR3 nucleotides read TGTGCCAGCAGCCAAGGACAGAGTGGGTCACCCCTCCACTTT. Protein sequence: CASSQGQSGSPLHF.

The rearrangement uses TRBV24-1 and TRBJ2-2; possible D gene TRBD2, 7 bases. The CDR3 is 21 amino acids. Trimming removed 3 bases from V and 4 bases from J, with 29 bases in between. From germline, CDR1 is KGHDR and CDR2 SFDVKD. CDR3 sequence reads: CATSDPGWGAKGGSRTGELFF. The CDR3 DNA reads as TGTGCCACCAGTGATCCTGGTTGGGGGGCTAAGGGGGGGAGTCGCACCGGGGAGCTGTTTTTT.

The chain couples TRBV6-5 to TRBJ1-5; 10 bases align to TRBD1. Trimming took 6 bases from V and 5 from J; bases not matched to a gene: 4. This CDR3 has 14 residues. Germline lookup yields CDR1 MNHEY and CDR2 SVGAGI. The CDR3 here is CASRGTGAYQPQHF. In DNA, the CDR3 is TGTGCCAGCAGGGGGACAGGGGCCTATCAGCCCCAGCATTTT.

The sample holds a few counts of this clone. This rearrangement joins TRBV4-2 to TRBJ2-7; 12 nucleotides agree with TRBD1. The V and J ends lost 4 bases and 4 bases, in that order; junction bases with no gene match: 5. Germline CDR1 LGHNA, CDR2 YNFKEQ. The CDR3 is 15 amino acids. CDR3 DNA: TGTGCCAGCAGCCTCCGGGACAGGGGGCGGTACGAGCAGTACTTC. Protein product: CASSLRDRGRYEQYF.

This chain links TRBV21-1 with TRBJ1-2; the DNA was not used to check the table's D call, TRBD1. TRBV21-1 is deemed a pseudogene. The CDR3 totals 18 residues. CDR3 sequence reads: CASSKGGGRRRRNYGYTF. The CDR3 DNA sequence: TGTGCCAGCAGCAAAGGAGGGGGAAGGCGACGGCGGAACTATGGCTACACCTTC.

The chain has TRBV14 and TRBJ2-7; possibly TRBD1 for D (6 bases). CDR1 and CDR2 (germline): SGHDN, FVKESK. V was clipped by 5 bases and J by 0 bases, with 11 bases between them. The CDR3 has 14 residues. CDR3 coding DNA: TGTGCCAGCAGCGTGGACAGTTACTCCTACGAGCAGTACTTC. Its translation: CASSVDSYSYEQYF.

This sequence joins TRBV7-2 and TRBJ2-3, with TRBD1 matching 8 bases. Per germline, CDR1 SGHTA and CDR2 FQGNSA. The junction had 6 bases not matched to a gene; V was cut back by 8 bases and J by 5 bases. This CDR3 region has 13 residues. The CDR3 here is CASQGQARDTQYF. For the CDR3, the DNA is TGTGCCAGCCAGGGACAGGCTCGAGATACGCAGTATTTT.